This TCR beta chain is from a study of OX40 agonist ivuxolimab in advanced cancers. As for the study more broadly: Ivuxolimab was a fully human IgG2 agonistic monoclonal antibody targeting the costimulatory receptor OX40 (CD134). Intravenous ivuxolimab was administered to patients every 2 weeks at six dose levels: 0.01, 0.1, 0.3, 1.5, 3 and 10 mg/kg. Of the roughly 50 dose-escalation patients, hepatocellular carcinoma was present in about 20, melanoma in around 15, renal cell carcinoma in 9 and head and neck cancer in 9. In the dose-escalation cohort, 75% to 85% of patients were male, and the mean age was 60 years with a range of roughly 23 to 79. Prior anti-PD-1, anti-PD-L1 or anti-CTLA-4 therapy was permitted, and about 40% of dose-escalation patients had received checkpoint inhibitors. Three dose-escalation patients achieved partial responses, one with hepatocellular carcinoma and two with cutaneous melanoma. The point of sequencing TCRbeta in the periphery was to test whether ivuxolimab changed TCR sequence diversity and drove clonal T-cell expansion. The monotherapy dose-escalation portion (N ≈ 52 patients) of the phase I ivuxolimab trial is reported in the paper.

Genomic DNA was extracted from sorted cells for sequencing of the TCRbeta CDR3 region. TCRbeta CDR3 regions were sequenced using the immunoSEQ Assay. TCRdb mirrors the immuneACCESS table, restricted to in-frame sequences. Some clones are absent from its copies; in checked studies, under half trace to an unresolved V gene, and the reason for the others is unknown. The sample includes tens of thousands of clones, with 85% observed a single time. The top ten hold 1.5% to 2% of the sample. Patients with a history of autoimmune disease or receiving systemic immunosuppression were excluded from the trial. Peripheral blood for TCR sequencing was drawn from every dose cohort at baseline, at cycle 4 day 1 and at cycle 7 day 1. Samples came from an open-label, multicenter, first-in-human phase I dose-escalation trial of ivuxolimab. The trial enrolled adults with locally advanced or metastatic head and neck squamous cell, hepatocellular, melanoma or renal cell carcinoma. CD4+ and CD8+ T cells were sorted separately from peripheral blood before TCR sequencing.

For CDR1 and CDR2, the germline V gene lists SGHAT and FQNNGV. V is reduced by 4 bases and J by 0 bases, leaving a spacing of 15 bases between them. Taken from cysteine to phenylalanine, the CDR3 has 16 residues. Only the CDR3 part of the read is kept: 48 bases, read in frame from the first base. The paper's findings and limits, for the study overall: In the 0.1-3.0 mg/kg groups, partial responders had among the lowest normalized peripheral clonal expansion, particularly in CD8+ T cells. Which antigens the clonally expanded peripheral T cells were specific for was not determined. At doses of 0.1 to 3.0 mg/kg, clonal expansion of both CD4+ and CD8+ T cells in blood was seen between baseline and week 6. After ivuxolimab, more expanded clones were found on average in CD8+ T cells than in CD4+ T cells. Low levels of normalized T-cell clonal expansion were also shown by some nonresponding patients.

Notes on this clone: No cognate antigen has been identified for it. Per-nucleotide qualities are absent, and no much larger clonotype sits a single base away.

The sample consisted of CD4+ or CD8+ T cells sorted from blood, taken in a trial of the OX40 agonist ivuxolimab. The chain is encoded by TRBV11-2 joined to TRBJ1-1; TRBD1 is a weak D gene call, 6 bases matching. This TCR came from an adult with an advanced solid tumor such as melanoma, head and neck, liver or kidney cancer. The DNA reads TGTGCCAGCAGCTCCACGTCAGGGGAACTGAACACTGAAGCTTTCTTT. Translation gives CASSSTSGELNTEAFF.